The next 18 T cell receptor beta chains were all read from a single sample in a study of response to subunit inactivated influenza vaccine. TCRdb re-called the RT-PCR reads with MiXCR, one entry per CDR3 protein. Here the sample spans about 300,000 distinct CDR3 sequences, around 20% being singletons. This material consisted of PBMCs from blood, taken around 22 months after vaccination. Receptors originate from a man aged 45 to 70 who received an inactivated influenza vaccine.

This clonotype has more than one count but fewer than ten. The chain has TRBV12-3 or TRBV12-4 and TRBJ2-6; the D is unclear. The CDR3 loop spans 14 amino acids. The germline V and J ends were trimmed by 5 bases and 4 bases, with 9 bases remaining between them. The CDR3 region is CASSLELGANVLTF. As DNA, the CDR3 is TGTGCCAGCAGTCTCGAATTAGGGGCCAACGTCCTGACTTTC.

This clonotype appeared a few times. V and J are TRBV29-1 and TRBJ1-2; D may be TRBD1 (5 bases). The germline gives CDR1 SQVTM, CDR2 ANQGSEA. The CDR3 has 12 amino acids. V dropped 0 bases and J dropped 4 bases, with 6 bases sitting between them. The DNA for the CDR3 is TGCAGCGTTGAAGAGACAGTCTATGGCTACACCTTC. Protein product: CSVEETVYGYTF. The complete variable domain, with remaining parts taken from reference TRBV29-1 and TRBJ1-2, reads SAVISQKPSRDICQRGTSLTIQCQVDSQVTMMFWYRQQPGQSLTLIATANQGSEATYESGFVIDKFPISRPNLTFSTLTVSNMSPEDSSIYLCSVEETVYGYTFGSGTRLTVV.

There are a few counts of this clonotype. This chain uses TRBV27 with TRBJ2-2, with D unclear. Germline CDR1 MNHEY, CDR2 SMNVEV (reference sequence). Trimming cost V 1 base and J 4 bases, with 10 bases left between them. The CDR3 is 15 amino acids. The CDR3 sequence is CASSLFPLGTGELFF. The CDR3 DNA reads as TGTGCCAGCAGTTTATTTCCTCTGGGCACCGGGGAGCTGTTTTTT.

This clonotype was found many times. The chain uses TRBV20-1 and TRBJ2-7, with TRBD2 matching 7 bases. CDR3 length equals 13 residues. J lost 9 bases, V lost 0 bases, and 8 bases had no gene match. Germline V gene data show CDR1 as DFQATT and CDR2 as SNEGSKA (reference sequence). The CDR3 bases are TGCAGTGCTAGAGACCAGGGAGGGGCTTGGCAGTACTTC. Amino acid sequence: CSARDQGGAWQYF.

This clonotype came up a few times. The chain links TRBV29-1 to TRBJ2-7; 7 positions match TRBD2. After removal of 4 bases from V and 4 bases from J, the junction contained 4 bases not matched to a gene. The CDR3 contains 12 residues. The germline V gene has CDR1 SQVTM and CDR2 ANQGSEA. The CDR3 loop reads CSVGEGPYEQYF. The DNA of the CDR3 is TGCAGCGTTGGGGAGGGGCCTTACGAGCAGTACTTC.

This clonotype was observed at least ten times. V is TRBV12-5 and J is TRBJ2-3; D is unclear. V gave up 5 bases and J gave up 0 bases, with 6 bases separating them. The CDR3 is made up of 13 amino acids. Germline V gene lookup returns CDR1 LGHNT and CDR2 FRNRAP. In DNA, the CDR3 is TGTGCTAGTGGTCTAGGTAGCACAGATACGCAGTATTTT. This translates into CASGLGSTDTQYF.

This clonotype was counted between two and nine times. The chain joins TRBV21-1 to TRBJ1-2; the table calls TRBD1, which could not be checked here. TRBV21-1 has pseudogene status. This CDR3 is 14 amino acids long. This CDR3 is CASSKRKGNYGYTF. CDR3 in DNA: TGTGCCAGCAGCAAGCGTAAGGGGAACTATGGCTACACCTTC.

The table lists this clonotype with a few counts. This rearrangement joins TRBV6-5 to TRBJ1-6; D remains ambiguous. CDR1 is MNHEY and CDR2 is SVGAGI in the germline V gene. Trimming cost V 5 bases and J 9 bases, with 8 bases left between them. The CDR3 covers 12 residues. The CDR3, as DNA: TGTGCCAGCAGTAAACGGAGTTCACCCCTCCACTTT. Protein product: CASSKRSSPLHF.

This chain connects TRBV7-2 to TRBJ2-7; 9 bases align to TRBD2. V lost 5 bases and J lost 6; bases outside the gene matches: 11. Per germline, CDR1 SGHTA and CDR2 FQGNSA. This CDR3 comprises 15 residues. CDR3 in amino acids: CASSVVGSGSTEQYF. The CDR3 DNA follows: TGTGCCAGCAGCGTAGTCGGTAGCGGGAGTACCGAGCAGTACTTC.

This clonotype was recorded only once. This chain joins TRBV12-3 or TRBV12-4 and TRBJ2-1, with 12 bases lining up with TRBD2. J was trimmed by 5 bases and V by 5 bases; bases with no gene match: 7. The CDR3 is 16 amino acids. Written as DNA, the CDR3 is TGTGCCAGCAGTCCTCGGACTAGCGGGACGAACAATGAGCAGTTCTTC. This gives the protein CASSPRTSGTNNEQFF.

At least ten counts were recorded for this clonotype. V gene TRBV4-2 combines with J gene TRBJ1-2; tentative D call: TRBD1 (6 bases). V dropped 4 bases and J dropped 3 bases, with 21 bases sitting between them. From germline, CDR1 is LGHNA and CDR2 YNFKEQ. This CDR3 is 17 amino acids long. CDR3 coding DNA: TGTGCCAGCAGCCCTAATCCCGGGGACACAACGCACTATGGCTACACCTTC. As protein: CASSPNPGDTTHYGYTF.

DNA of the CDR3: TGTGCCATCAGTGAGTCGACTCCTAGCGGCCGTGGAGAGCAGTACTTC. It codes for CAISESTPSGRGEQYF. The V call is TRBV10-3, the J call TRBJ2-7; 7 nucleotides align to TRBD2. Per germline, CDR1 ENHRY and CDR2 SYGVKD. There are 16 residues in the CDR3. Trimming cost V 0 bases and J 7 bases; bases outside gene matches: 12.

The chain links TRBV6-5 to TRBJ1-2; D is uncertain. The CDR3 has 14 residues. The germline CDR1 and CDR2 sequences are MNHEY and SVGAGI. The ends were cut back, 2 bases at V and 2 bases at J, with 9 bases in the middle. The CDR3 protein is CASSYPQGNYGYTF. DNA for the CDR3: TGTGCCAGCAGTTACCCGCAAGGGAACTATGGCTACACCTTC.

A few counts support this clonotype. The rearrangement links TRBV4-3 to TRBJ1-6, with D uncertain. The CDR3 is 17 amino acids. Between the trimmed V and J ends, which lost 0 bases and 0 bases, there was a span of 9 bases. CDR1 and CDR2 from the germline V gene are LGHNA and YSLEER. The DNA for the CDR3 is TGCGCCAGCAGCCAAGATCACCGGAGCTCCTATAATTCACCCCTCCACTTT. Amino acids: CASSQDHRSSYNSPLHF.

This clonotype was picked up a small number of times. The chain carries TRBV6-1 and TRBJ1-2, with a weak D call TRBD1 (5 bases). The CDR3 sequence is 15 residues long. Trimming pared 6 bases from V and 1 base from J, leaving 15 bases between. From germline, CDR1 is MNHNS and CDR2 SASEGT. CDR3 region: CASSQVGGLNYGYTF. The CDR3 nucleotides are TGTGCCAGCAGCCAGGTTGGGGGACTTAACTATGGCTACACCTTC.

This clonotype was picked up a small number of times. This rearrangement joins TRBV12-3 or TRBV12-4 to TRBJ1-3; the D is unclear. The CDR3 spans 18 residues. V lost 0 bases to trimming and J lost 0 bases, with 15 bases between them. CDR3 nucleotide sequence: TGTGCCAGCAGTTTAGCGCTTTGGTCCTCCGTCTCTGGAAACACCATATATTTT. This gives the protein CASSLALWSSVSGNTIYF.

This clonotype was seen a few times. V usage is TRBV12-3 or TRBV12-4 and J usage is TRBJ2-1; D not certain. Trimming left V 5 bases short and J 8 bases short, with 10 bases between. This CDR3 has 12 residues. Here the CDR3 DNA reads TGTGCCAGCAGTCACTCCCAACATGAGCAGTTCTTC. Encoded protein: CASSHSQHEQFF.

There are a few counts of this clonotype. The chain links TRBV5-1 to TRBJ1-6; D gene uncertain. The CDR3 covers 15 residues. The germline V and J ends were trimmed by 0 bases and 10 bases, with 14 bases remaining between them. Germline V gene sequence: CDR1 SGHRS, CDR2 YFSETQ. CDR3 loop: CASSLDWGAVSPLHF. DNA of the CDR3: TGCGCCAGCAGCTTGGATTGGGGAGCGGTATCACCCCTCCACTTT.